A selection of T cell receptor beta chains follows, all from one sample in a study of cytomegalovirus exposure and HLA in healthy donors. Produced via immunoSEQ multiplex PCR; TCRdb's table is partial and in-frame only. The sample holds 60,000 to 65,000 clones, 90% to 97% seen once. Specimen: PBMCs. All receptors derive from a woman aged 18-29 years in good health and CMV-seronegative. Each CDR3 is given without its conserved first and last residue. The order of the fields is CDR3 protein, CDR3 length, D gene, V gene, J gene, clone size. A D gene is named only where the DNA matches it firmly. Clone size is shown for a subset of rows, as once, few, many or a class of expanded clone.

CDR3aa: ASSQVLDRGPTGELF
len: 15
d_gene: TRBD1
v_gene: TRBV4-1
j_gene: TRBJ2-2
abundance: NA

CDR3aa: ASSPSGGAVNEQF
len: 13
d_gene: TRBD2
v_gene: TRBV5-4
j_gene: TRBJ2-1
abundance: NA

CDR3aa: ASSYSGQGDTEAF
len: 13
d_gene: TRBD1
v_gene: TRBV6-5
j_gene: TRBJ1-1
abundance: once

CDR3aa: ASSLQPGAHNEQF
len: 13
d_gene: NA
v_gene: TRBV5-1
j_gene: TRBJ2-1
abundance: NA

CDR3aa: ASSQDTSYGYT
len: 11
d_gene: NA
v_gene: TRBV5-4
j_gene: TRBJ1-2
abundance: once

CDR3aa: ASSLASGELF
len: 10
d_gene: NA
v_gene: TRBV7-8
j_gene: TRBJ2-2
abundance: NA

CDR3aa: ASSPRVGRQTQY
len: 12
d_gene: NA
v_gene: TRBV14
j_gene: TRBJ2-5
abundance: NA

CDR3aa: ASSIRWHAGETQY
len: 13
d_gene: NA
v_gene: TRBV19
j_gene: TRBJ2-5
abundance: NA

CDR3aa: ASSANRGFSPWGAEAF
len: 16
d_gene: TRBD1
v_gene: TRBV19
j_gene: TRBJ1-1
abundance: NA

CDR3aa: ASSLGLNRGSYGYT
len: 14
d_gene: TRBD1
v_gene: TRBV7-6
j_gene: TRBJ1-2
abundance: NA

CDR3aa: ASSPWGDTEAF
len: 11
d_gene: NA
v_gene: TRBV7-9
j_gene: TRBJ1-1
abundance: NA